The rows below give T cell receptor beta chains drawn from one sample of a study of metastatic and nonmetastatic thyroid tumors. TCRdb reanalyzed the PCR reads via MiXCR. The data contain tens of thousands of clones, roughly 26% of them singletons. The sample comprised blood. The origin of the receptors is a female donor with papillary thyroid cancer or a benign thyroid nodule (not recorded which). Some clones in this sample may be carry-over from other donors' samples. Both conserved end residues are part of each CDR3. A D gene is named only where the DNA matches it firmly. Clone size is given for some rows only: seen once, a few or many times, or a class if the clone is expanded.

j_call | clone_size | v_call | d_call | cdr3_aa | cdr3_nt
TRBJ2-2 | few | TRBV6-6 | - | CASSYSIGNTGELFF | TGTGCCAGCAGTTACTCGATTGGGAACACCGGGGAGCTGTTTTTT
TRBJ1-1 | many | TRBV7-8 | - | CASSPHGRDWAFF | TGTGCCAGCAGCCCGCATGGCAGGGACTGGGCTTTCTTT
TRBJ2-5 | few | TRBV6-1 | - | CASDGASLGQETQYF | TGTGCCAGCGACGGGGCCTCCCTGGGCCAGGAGACCCAGTACTTC
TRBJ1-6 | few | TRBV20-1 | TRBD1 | CSANRQGGINSPLHF | TGCAGTGCAAATCGACAGGGGGGAATTAATTCACCCCTCCACTTT
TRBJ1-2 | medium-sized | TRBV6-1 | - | CASSESTRDGYTF | TGTGCCAGCAGTGAATCGACAAGGGATGGCTACACCTTC
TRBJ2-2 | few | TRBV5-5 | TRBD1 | CASSSDRGWNTGELFF | TGTGCCAGCAGCTCGGACAGGGGGTGGAACACCGGGGAGCTGTTTTTT
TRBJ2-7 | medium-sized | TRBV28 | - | CASRMGNSYEQYF | TGTGCCAGCAGAATGGGGAACTCCTACGAGCAGTACTTC
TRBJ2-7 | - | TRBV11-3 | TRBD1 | CASSLAWTGSYEQYF | TGTGCCAGCAGCTTGGCTTGGACAGGGTCGTATGAGCAGTACTTC
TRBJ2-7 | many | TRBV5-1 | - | CASSLFPGAYEQYF | TGCGCCAGCAGCTTGTTTCCGGGCGCCTACGAGCAGTACTTC
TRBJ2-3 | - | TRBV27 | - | CASSQGTVSTDTQYF | TGTGCCAGCAGCCAGGGGACGGTGAGCACAGATACGCAGTATTTT
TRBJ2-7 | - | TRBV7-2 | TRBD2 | CASKFRTSGVEQYF | TGTGCCAGCAAATTTAGGACTAGCGGAGTTGAGCAGTACTTC
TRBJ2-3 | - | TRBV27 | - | CASGSYIPPDTQYF | TGTGCCAGCGGTTCGTACATCCCCCCAGATACGCAGTATTTT
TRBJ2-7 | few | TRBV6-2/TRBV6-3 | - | CASSYTGSSYEQYF | TGTGCCAGCAGTTATACAGGTTCCTCCTACGAGCAGTACTTC
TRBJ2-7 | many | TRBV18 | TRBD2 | CASSTGTSRYEQYF | TGTGCCAGCTCTACGGGGACTAGTCGATATGAGCAGTACTTC
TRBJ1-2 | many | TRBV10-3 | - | CAISEFEGNAYGYTF | TGTGCCATCAGTGAGTTCGAGGGGAATGCCTATGGCTACACCTTC
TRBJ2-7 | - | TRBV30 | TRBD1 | CAWTLRGHAGVEQYF | TGTGCCTGGACCCTAAGGGGGCACGCCGGGGTCGAGCAGTACTTC
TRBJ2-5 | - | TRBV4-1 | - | CASSQGNRQETQYF | TGCGCCAGCAGCCAAGGGAACAGACAAGAGACCCAGTACTTC
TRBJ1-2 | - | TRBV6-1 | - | CASSRIGTGKQCYTF | TGTGCCAGCAGTCGGATCGGCACAGGAAAGCAGTGCTACACCTTC
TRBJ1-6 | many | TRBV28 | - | CASSPPSTSSYNSPLHF | TGTGCCAGCAGTCCCCCCTCCACGAGCTCCTATAATTCACCCCTCCACTTT
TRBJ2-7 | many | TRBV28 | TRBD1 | CASSSDRENEQYF | TGTGCCAGCAGTTCGGACAGGGAGAACGAGCAGTACTTC
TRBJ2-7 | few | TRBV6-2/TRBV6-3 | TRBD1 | CASSYSWTGVVEQYF | TGTGCCAGCAGTTACTCTTGGACAGGGGTGGTGGAGCAGTACTTC
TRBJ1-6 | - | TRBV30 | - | CACRIPGRDNSPLRF | TGTGCCTGCCGAATTCCGGGACGTGATAATTCACCCCTCCGCTTT
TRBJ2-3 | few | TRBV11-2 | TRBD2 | CASSPLMPLAGGRDTQYF | TGTGCCAGCAGCCCCCTAATGCCTCTAGCGGGGGGTCGGGATACGCAGTATTTT
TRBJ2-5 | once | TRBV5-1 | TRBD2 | CASSPSGLAGTETQYF | TGCGCCAGCAGCCCATCGGGACTAGCGGGAACAGAGACCCAGTACTTC
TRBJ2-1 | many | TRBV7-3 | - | CASSLMAAGATFGYEQFF | TGTGCCAGCAGCTTAATGGCGGCGGGGGCAACCTTCGGCTATGAGCAGTTCTTC
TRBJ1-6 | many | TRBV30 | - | CAWSGFASPLHF | TGTGCCTGGAGCGGGTTTGCCTCACCCCTCCACTTT
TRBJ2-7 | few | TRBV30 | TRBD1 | CAWRPGTGRYEQYF | TGTGCCTGGAGACCAGGGACAGGGCGGTACGAGCAGTACTTC
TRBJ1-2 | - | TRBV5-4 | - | CASSLRGDEYGYTF | TGTGCCAGCAGCTTACGGGGAGATGAATATGGCTACACCTTC
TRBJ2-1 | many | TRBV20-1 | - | CSARARKSYNEQFF | TGCAGTGCTAGGGCTAGGAAGTCCTACAATGAGCAGTTCTTC
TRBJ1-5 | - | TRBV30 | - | CAWRSAKGRQPQHF | TGTGCCTGGAGGAGCGCAAAGGGCCGTCAGCCCCAGCATTTT
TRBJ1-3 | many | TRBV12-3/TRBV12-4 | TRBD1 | CASSLQGTLSGNTIYF | TGTGCCAGCAGCCTACAGGGGACGCTCTCTGGAAACACCATATATTTT
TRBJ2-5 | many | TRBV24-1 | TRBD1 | CATDRGPFEETQYF | TGTGCCACCGACAGGGGGCCTTTCGAGGAGACCCAGTACTTC